Listed here is a single T cell receptor (beta chain). There are a few counts of this clonotype. Its antigen remains undetermined. It has no much larger one-base neighbor in the sample; base qualities were not kept. Measured from the cysteine to the phenylalanine, the CDR3 is 12 residues long. Only CDR3 DNA is held: 36 bases, read in frame from base 1. CDR1 and CDR2, looked up from the germline V gene, are SGHRS and YFSETQ. Trimming takes 3 bases from V and 5 bases from J, and the germline ends sit 6 bases apart. Amplification of TCR beta CDR3 regions was carried out from RNA transcripts. The first round of RT-PCR for the TCR CDR3 was performed with the HTBI primer set and the Qiagen OneStep RT-PCR kit. Libraries were constructed in a second round of multiplex PCR, after which size selection and purification were carried out. Sequencing of the libraries was done on an Illumina HiSeq2000 using paired-end 100 bp reads. Concerning the study's data processing: SOAPnuke was used to process the raw data, throwing out any read that contained adapters or uncalled bases, had a mean Phred below 15, or lacked an exact constant-primer or identifier match. COPE v1.2.5 was used to merge the high-quality paired reads, and each unique nucleotide sequence was defined as a clonotype. Clonotypes were aligned to IMGT TRBV, TRBD and TRBJ reference segments using MiTCR v1.1. Only V-J combinations with frequency above 0.0001, covering about 99% of repertoires, were analysed. The TCS score was defined as F50 (clonal expansion) divided by E x V (chaos), with BLOSUM62-based TCRdist calculated between CDR3 peptides within each V-J. Welch's t-statistics and random forest reduced around 520 V-J features to roughly 13, which were used in a naive Bayes classifier (R e1071). The raw public data were reprocessed by TCRdb itself: fastp quality trimming at Q25, MiXCR clonotype calling, in-frame beta chains only. One record per CDR3 amino acid sequence lists the most common genes and DNA. TCRdb assigned the V and J calls; the authors' analysis was not used. The sample records about 460,000 distinct CDR3 sequences, roughly 23% of which are singletons. The top ten clonotypes cover approximately 54% of the sample.

This entry comes from a study of T cells in Graves' hyperthyroidism and ophthalmopathy (dated by TCRdb to the late 2010s). In terms of the full investigation: Peripheral blood was collected at initial diagnosis, before any treatment. To identify TCR V-J signatures that set the groups apart, the researchers used a discovery cohort of 100 patients, made up of fewer than 50 with Graves' ophthalmopathy and 57 with stable Graves' hyperthyroidism. Whether ophthalmopathy could be predicted prospectively was tested in an independent validation cohort made up of some 20 hyperthyroidism patients plus 17 patients who later progressed to ophthalmopathy. The 100 or so discovery patients were randomly split 7:3 into training and test sets. Thyroid tissue and blood T-cell repertoires from several Graves' hyperthyroidism patients were also compared in the study. After sampling, hyperthyroidism patients received methimazole starting at 30 mg daily, and ophthalmopathy patients received high-dose intravenous methylprednisolone. The paper reports TCR Vbeta CDR3 sequencing of 130 to 150 peripheral blood samples: around 41 ophthalmopathy, under 80 hyperthyroidism and around 17 progressor patients. The study at large found these results: A 13 V-J signature model separated ophthalmopathy from stable hyperthyroidism, with just over 85% sensitivity and 81.08% specificity in cross-validation and 80%/75% in testing. Most expanded thyroid clonotypes (frequency above 0.001) were also detected in blood, suggesting blood repertoires may reflect thyroid immune responses. In validation, progression to ophthalmopathy was predicted by the model with nearly 71% sensitivity and roughly 72% specificity, a median of roughly 6.4 months before onset. No statistical method was used to fix the sample size in advance, and group allocation was not hidden from the investigators.

In the ophthalmopathy patients, disease was moderately to severely active, with a Clinical Activity Score of 3 or more, a NOSPECS grade of 4 or more, and a duration of less than 3 months. Any patient with an uncontrolled infection, another autoimmune disease, pregnancy or lactation was excluded. Diagnoses were established on the basis of clinical symptoms, serum thyroxine and TRAb, thyroid ultrasound, and orbital computed tomography. PBMCs were separated from roughly 10 ml of fresh peripheral blood using Ficoll-Paque density gradient centrifugation. Total RNA was extracted using Trizol reagent, and RNA quality was assessed on an Agilent 2100 Bioanalyzer.

This TCR derives from a woman in her 70s with Graves' ophthalmopathy. The sequencing input was blood. The receptor chain draws on TRBV5-1 and TRBJ2-1; the D gene is perhaps TRBD2, on 5 matching bases. The encoded CDR3 is CASSSGDNEQFF. The base sequence is TGCGCCAGCAGCTCCGGGGACAATGAGCAGTTCTTC.